Listed below are T cell receptor beta chains from one sample, sequenced in a study of radiation and T cells in renal cell carcinoma. TCRdb's copy holds only in-frame clones and misses some; the assay was immunoSEQ multiplex PCR. The table shows about 130,000 clones, with approximately 80% occurring only once. Sequences were derived from blood, sampled from a patient whose treatment included radiotherapy and nephrectomy. These receptors were collected from a woman in her sixties with renal cell carcinoma. Each CDR3 is given with its conserved first and last residue. The D gene is left open where the match is weak. The size of a clone is reported for some rows only, either as once, few or many, or as a class for expanded clones.

>TRBJ2-1|.|TRBV4-2|.
CASSHPGDNEQFF
TGTGCCAGCAGCCACCCCGGGGACAATGAGCAGTTCTTC
>TRBJ2-7|once|TRBV4-2|.
CASSTVWGDAYEQYF
TGTGCCAGCAGCACGGTCTGGGGCGACGCCTACGAGCAGTACTTC
>TRBJ2-1|.|TRBV19|TRBD2
CASSIDSGSYNEQFF
TGTGCCAGTAGTATAGATAGCGGGTCCTACAATGAGCAGTTCTTC
>TRBJ1-1|.|TRBV6-6|.
CASSYYRPGIEAFF
TGTGCCAGCAGTTACTACCGCCCGGGGATTGAAGCTTTCTTT
>TRBJ2-2|.|TRBV19|TRBD2
CASSTGGAGELFF
TGTGCCAGTAGTACCGGGGGGGCCGGGGAGCTGTTTTTT
>TRBJ2-1|.|TRBV18|.
CASYLDRTNDNEQFF
TGTGCCAGCTATTTAGACAGAACCAACGACAATGAGCAGTTCTTC
>TRBJ1-2|many|TRBV6-5|.
CASSYGGDYGYTF
TGTGCCAGCAGTTATGGGGGGGACTATGGCTACACCTTC
>TRBJ2-3|once|TRBV28|.
CASSTPLIDTQYF
TGTGCCAGCAGTACACCCTTGATAGATACGCAGTATTTT
>TRBJ2-5|.|TRBV5-1|.
CASSLGPGLETQYF
TGCGCCAGCAGCTTGGGACCCGGTTTAGAGACCCAGTACTTC
>TRBJ2-7|few|TRBV5-6|.
CASSPDLTREQYF
TGTGCCAGCAGCCCGGACCTAACTCGAGAGCAGTACTTC
>TRBJ1-1|.|TRBV5-1|.
CASSFGEMNTEAFF
TGCGCCAGCAGCTTTGGTGAAATGAACACTGAAGCTTTCTTT
>TRBJ2-5|.|TRBV18|TRBD1
CASSRQGAPETQYF
TGTGCCAGCTCGCGACAGGGGGCCCCAGAGACCCAGTACTTC
>TRBJ1-2|.|TRBV21-1|.
CASSMERGVDGYTF
TGTGCCAGCAGCATGGAAAGGGGGGTGGATGGCTACACCTTC
>TRBJ1-6|few|TRBV9|.
CASSVGGKTGTLHF
TGTGCCAGCAGCGTAGGGGGTAAGACTGGAACCCTCCACTTT
>TRBJ2-1|.|TRBV4-2|.
CASSLSGGVNEQFF
TGTGCCAGCAGCCTATCAGGAGGCGTCAATGAGCAGTTCTTC
>TRBJ2-3|once|TRBV5-1|.
CASKSSTDTQYF
TGCGCCAGCAAAAGTAGCACAGATACGCAGTATTTT
>TRBJ1-1|.|TRBV2|.
CASTEGLPLNTEAFF
TGTGCCAGCACAGAGGGATTGCCCTTGAACACTGAAGCTTTCTTT
>TRBJ1-2|.|TRBV7-2|.
CASSPTGLYGYTF
TGTGCCAGCAGTCCGACGGGACTCTATGGCTACACCTTC
>TRBJ2-7|.|TRBV18|.
CASSPWGYEQYF
TGTGCCAGCTCACCCTGGGGGTACGAGCAGTACTTC
>TRBJ2-3|.|TRBV4-2|TRBD1
CASSPVGQGATDTQYF
TGTGCCAGCAGCCCGGTCGGACAGGGGGCAACAGATACGCAGTATTTT
>TRBJ2-3|.|TRBV4-2|TRBD2
CASSQEGRGSPDTQYF
TGTGCCAGCAGCCAAGAAGGGCGGGGGTCCCCAGATACGCAGTATTTT
>TRBJ1-2|.|TRBV21-1|.
CASSLGPGQLGDYGYTF
TGTGCCAGCAGCTTGGGTCCGGGACAGCTAGGAGACTATGGCTACACCTTC
>TRBJ1-5|.|TRBV2|.
CASSGGGPLRNQPQHF
TGTGCCAGCAGTGGGGGAGGCCCTCTGAGGAATCAGCCCCAGCATTTT
>TRBJ2-3|.|TRBV27|.
CASHGLSSTDTQYF
TGTGCCAGCCACGGGCTGTCTAGCACAGATACGCAGTATTTT
>TRBJ2-3|.|TRBV7-9|TRBD1
CASSLTGTGGYTQYF
TGTGCCAGCAGCTTGACCGGGACAGGGGGTTATACGCAGTATTTT
>TRBJ2-1|.|TRBV5-1|.
CASSLTGTLAYNEQFF
TGCGCCAGCAGCTTGACCGGGACCCTAGCATACAATGAGCAGTTCTTC
>TRBJ1-6|.|TRBV29-1|.
CSVAETGDSPLHF
TGCAGCGTTGCGGAGACGGGGGATTCACCCCTCCACTTT